Here is one T cell receptor (beta chain) with its context. The data belong to a study of control samples from healthy donors and cancer patients. Germline CDR1 is SNHLY and CDR2 is FYNNEI. The CDR3 covers 10 residues. Trimming took 6 bases from V and 7 from J, leaving 3 bases between them. Profiled with immunoSEQ multiplex PCR; TCRdb holds only in-frame clones, not every one. Of more than 95,000 clones in the sample, more than 75% were seen once. The specimen sequenced was blood. The chain uses TRBV2 and TRBJ1-4; no definite D call. The receptor comes from a young man in good health. The CDR3 region has the DNA TGTGCCAGCAGGGGTGAAAAACTGTTTTTT. Translation: CASRGEKLFF.